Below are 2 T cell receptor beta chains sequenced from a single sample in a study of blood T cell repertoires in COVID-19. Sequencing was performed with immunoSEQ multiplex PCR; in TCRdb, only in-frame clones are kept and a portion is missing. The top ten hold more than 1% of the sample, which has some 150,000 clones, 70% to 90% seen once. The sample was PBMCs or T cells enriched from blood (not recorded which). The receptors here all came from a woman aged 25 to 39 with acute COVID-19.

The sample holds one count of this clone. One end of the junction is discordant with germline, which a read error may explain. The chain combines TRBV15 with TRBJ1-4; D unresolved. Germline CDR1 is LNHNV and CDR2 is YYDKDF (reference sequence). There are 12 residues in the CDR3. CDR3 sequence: CATSTTRGPYAF. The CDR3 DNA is TGTGCCACCAGCACAACTCGAGGCCCGTACGCTTTT.

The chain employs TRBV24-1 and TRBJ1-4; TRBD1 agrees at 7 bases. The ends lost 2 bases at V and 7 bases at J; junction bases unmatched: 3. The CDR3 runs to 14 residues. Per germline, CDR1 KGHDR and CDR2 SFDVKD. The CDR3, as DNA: TGTGCCACCAGTGATTCCAGGGGGAGTGAAAAACTGTTTTTT. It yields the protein CATSDSRGSEKLFF.